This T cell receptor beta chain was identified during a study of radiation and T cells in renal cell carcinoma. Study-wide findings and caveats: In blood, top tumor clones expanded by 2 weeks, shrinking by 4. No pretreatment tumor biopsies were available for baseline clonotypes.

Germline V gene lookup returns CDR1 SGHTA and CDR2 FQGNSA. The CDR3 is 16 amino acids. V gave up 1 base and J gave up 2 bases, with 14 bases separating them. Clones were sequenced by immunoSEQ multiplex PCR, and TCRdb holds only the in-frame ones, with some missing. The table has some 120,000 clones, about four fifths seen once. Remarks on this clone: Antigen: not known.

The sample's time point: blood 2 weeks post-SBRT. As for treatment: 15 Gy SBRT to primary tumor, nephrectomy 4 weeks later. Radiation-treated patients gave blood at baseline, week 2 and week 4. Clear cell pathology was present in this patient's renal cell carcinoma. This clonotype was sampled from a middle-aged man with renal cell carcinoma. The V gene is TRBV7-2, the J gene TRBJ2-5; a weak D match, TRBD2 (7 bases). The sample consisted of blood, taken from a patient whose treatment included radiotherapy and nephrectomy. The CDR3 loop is CASSLVGGLSQETQYF. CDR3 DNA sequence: TGTGCCAGCAGCTTAGTAGGGGGACTATCACAAGAGACCCAGTACTTC.